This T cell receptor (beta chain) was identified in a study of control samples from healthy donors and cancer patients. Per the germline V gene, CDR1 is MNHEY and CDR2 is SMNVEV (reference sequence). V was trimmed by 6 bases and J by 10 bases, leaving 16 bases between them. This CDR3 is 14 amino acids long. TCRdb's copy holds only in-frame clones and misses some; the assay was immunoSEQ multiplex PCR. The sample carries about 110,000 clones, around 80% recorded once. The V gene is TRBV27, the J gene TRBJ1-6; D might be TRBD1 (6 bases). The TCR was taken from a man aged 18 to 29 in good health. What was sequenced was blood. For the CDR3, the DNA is TGTGCCAGCAGCCTGGCCGGGGGCGGATCACCCCTCCACTTT. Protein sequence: CASSLAGGGSPLHF.